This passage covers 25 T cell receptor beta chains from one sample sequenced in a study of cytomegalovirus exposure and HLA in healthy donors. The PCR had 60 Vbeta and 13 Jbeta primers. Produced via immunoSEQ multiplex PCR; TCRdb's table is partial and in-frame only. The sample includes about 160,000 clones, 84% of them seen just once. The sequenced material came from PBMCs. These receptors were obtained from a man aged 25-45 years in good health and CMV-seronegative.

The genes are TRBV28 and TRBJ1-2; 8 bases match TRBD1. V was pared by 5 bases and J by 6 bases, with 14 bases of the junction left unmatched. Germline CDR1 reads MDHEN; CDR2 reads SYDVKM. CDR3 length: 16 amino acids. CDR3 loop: CASSGTGFRLLNGYTF. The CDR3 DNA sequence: TGTGCCAGCAGTGGGACAGGTTTTAGGCTCCTGAATGGCTACACCTTC.

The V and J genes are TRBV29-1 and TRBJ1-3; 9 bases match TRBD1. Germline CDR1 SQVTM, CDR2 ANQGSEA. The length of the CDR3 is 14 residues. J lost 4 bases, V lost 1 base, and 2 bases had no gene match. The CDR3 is CSVEGQGVGNTIYF. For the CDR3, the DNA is TGCAGCGTTGAAGGACAGGGGGTAGGAAACACCATATATTTT.

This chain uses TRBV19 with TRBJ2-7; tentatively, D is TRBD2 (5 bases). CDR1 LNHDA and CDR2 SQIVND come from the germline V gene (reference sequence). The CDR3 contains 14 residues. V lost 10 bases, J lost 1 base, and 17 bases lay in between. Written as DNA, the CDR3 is TGTGCCACCCAGGATCCAGCGGCTTCCTACGAGCAGTACTTC. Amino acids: CATQDPAASYEQYF.

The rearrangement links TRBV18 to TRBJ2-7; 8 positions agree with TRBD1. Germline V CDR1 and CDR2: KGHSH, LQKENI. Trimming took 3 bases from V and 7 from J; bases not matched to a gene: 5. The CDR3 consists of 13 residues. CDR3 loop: CASSPTTGGEQYF. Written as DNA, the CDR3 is TGTGCCAGCTCACCCACAACAGGGGGTGAGCAGTACTTC. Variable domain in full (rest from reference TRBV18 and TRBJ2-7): NAGVMQNPRHLVRRRGQEARLRCSPMKGHSHVYWYRQLPEEGLKFMVYLQKENIIDESGMPKERFSAEFPKEGPSILRIQQVVRGDSAAYFCASSPTTGGEQYFGPGTRLTVT.

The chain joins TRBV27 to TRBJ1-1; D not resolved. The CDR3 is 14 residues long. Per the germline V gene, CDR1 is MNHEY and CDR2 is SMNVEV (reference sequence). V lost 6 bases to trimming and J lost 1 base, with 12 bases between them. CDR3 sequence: CASRAAGRNTEAFF. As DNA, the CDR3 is TGTGCCAGCAGAGCTGCTGGGAGGAACACTGAAGCTTTCTTT.

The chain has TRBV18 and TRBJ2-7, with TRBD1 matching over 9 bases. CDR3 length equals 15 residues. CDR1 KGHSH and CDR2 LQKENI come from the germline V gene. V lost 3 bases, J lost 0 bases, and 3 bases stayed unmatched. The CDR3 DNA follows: TGTGCCAGCTCACCTTGGGACAGGGTCTCCTACGAGCAGTACTTC. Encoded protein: CASSPWDRVSYEQYF.

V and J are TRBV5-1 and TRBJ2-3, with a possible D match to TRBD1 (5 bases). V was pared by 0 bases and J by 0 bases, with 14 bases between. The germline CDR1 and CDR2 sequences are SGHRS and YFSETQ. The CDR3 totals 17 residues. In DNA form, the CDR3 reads TGCGCCAGCAGCTTGGGAGACAGAAAATTTAGCACAGATACGCAGTATTTT. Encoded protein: CASSLGDRKFSTDTQYF.

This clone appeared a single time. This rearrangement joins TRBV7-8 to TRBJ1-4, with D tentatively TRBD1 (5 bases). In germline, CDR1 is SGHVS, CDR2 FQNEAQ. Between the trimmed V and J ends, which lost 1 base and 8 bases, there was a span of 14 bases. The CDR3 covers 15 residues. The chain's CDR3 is CASSLGSREDEKLFF. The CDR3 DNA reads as TGTGCCAGCAGCTTAGGATCCAGGGAGGACGAAAAACTGTTTTTT.

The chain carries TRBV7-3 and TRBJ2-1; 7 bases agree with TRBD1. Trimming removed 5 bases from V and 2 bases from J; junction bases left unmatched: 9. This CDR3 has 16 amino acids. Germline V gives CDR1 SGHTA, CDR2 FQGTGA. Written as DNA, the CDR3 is TGTGCCAGCAGCCTCTACGGGACAGTCCCCTACAATGAGCAGTTCTTC. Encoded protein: CASSLYGTVPYNEQFF.

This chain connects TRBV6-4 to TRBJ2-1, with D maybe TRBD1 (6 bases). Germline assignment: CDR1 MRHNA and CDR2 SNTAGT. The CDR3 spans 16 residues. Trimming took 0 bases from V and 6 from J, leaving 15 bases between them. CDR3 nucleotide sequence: TGTGCCAGCAGTGACTCGCCCAATCACAGGGTCAATGAGCAGTTCTTC. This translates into CASSDSPNHRVNEQFF.

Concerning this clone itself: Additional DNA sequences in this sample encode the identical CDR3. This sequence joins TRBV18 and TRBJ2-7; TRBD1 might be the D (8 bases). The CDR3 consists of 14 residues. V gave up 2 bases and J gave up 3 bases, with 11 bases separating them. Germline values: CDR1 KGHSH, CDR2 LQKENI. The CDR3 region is CASSPTGGDYEQYF. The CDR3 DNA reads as TGTGCCAGCTCACCAACAGGGGGGGACTACGAGCAGTACTTC. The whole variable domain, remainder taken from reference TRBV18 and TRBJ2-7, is NAGVMQNPRHLVRRRGQEARLRCSPMKGHSHVYWYRQLPEEGLKFMVYLQKENIIDESGMPKERFSAEFPKEGPSILRIQQVVRGDSAAYFCASSPTGGDYEQYFGPGTRLTVT.

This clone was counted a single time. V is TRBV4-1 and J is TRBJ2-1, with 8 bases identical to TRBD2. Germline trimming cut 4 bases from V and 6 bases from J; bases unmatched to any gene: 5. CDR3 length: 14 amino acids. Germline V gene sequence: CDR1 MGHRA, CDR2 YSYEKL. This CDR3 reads CASSLGTSFNEQFF. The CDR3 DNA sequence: TGCGCCAGCAGCCTCGGGACTAGTTTCAATGAGCAGTTCTTC.

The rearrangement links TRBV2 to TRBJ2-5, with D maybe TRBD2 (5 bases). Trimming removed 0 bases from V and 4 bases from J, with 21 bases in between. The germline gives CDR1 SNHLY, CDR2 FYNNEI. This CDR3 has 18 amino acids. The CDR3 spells CASSEAILLELVGETQYF. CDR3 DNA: TGTGCCAGCAGTGAAGCGATCTTGCTGGAACTAGTGGGAGAGACCCAGTACTTC.

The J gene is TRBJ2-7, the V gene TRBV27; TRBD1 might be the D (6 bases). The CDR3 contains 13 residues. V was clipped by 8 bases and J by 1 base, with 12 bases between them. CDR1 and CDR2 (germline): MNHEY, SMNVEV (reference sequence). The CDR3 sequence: CASSNRESYEQYF. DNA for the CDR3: TGTGCCAGCTCAAACAGGGAATCCTACGAGCAGTACTTC.

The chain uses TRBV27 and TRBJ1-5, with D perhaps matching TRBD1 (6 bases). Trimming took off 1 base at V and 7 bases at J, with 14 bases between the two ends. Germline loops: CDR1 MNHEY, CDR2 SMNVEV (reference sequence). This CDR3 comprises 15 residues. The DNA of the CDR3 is TGTGCCAGCAGTTTATTGGGAGAACAGGGACAGCCCCAGCATTTT. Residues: CASSLLGEQGQPQHF.

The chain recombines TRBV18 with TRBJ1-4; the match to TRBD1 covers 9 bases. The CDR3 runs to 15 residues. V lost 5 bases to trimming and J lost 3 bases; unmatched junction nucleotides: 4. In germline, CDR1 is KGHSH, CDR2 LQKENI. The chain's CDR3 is CASSSTGGSNEKLFF. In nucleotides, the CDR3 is TGTGCCAGCTCAAGCACAGGGGGCTCTAATGAAAAACTGTTTTTT.

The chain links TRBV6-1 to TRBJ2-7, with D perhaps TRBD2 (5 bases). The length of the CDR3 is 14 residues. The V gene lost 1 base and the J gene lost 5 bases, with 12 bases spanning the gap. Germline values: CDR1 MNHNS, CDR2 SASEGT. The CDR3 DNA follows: TGTGCCAGCAGTGAAGGGCAGGAGGCAGACGAGCAGTACTTC. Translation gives CASSEGQEADEQYF.

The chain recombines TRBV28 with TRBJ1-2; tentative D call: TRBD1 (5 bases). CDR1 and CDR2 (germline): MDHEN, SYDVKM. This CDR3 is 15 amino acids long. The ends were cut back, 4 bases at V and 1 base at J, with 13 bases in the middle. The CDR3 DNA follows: TGTGCCAGCAGTTCTGGGGCCGGCAGTAACTATGGCTACACCTTC. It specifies CASSSGAGSNYGYTF.

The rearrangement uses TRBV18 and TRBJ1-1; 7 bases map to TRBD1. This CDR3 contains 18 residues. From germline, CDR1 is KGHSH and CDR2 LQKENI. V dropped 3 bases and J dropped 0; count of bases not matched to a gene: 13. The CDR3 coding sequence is TGTGCCAGCTCACCCACCCATTTTGCGACAGGGATGAACACTGAAGCTTTCTTT. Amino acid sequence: CASSPTHFATGMNTEAFF.

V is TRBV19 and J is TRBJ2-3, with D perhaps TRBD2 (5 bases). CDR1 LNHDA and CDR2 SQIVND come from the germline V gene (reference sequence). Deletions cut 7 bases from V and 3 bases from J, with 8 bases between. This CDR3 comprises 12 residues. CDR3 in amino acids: CASTRVTDTQYF. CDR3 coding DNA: TGTGCCAGTACGAGGGTAACAGATACGCAGTATTTT.

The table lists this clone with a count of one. The CDR3 loop is CASSTSYEDTGELFF. In nucleotides, the CDR3 is TGTGCCAGCAGCACCAGTTACGAGGACACCGGGGAGCTGTTTTTT. V is TRBV13 and J is TRBJ2-2, with D hard to call. This CDR3 is 15 amino acids long. V dropped 5 bases and J dropped 3 bases, with 13 bases sitting between them. Germline V CDR1 and CDR2: PRHDT, FYEKMQ (reference sequence).

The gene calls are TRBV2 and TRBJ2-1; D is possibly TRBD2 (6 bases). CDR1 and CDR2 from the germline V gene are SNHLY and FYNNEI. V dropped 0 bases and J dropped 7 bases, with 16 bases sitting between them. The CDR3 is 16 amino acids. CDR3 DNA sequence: TGTGCCAGCAGTGAAGCGGAGGGAGGCCCGTGGAATGAGCAGTTCTTC. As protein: CASSEAEGGPWNEQFF.

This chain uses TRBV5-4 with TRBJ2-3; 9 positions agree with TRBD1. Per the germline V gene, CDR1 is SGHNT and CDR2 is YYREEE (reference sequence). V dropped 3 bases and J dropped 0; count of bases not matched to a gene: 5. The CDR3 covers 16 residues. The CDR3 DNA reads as TGTGCCAGCAGCTCGGGACAGGGCCGTAGCACAGATACGCAGTATTTT. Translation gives CASSSGQGRSTDTQYF.

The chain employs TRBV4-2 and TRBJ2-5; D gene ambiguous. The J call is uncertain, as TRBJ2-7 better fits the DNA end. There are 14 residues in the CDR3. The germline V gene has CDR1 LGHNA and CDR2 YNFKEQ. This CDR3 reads CASSPTVSSYEQYF. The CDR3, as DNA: TGTGCCAGCAGCCCAACAGTCTCAAGCTACGAGCAGTACTTC.

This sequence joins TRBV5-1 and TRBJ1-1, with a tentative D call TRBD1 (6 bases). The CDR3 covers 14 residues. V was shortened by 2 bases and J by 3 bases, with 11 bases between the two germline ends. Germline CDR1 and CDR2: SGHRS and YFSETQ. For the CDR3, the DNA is TGCGCCAGCAGCTTCTGGGGGCGGGACACTGAAGCTTTCTTT. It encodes CASSFWGRDTEAFF.